Listed here are 4 T cell receptor beta chains from one sample, sequenced in a study of cytomegalovirus exposure and HLA in healthy donors. Primers included in the PCR were 60 Vbeta and 13 Jbeta primers. TCRdb's table, derived via immunoSEQ multiplex PCR, lists solely in-frame clones and lacks some. The sample carries over 110,000 clones, 70% to 85% recorded once. Input material: PBMCs. The receptors come from a woman between 55 and 75 years old in good health and CMV-seropositive.

This chain connects TRBV18 to TRBJ1-2; TRBD1 agrees at 11 bases. Germline values: CDR1 KGHSH, CDR2 LQKENI. Trimming took 0 bases from V and 4 from J; bases not matched to a gene: 4. The CDR3 runs 16 residues. The CDR3 here is CASSPPDRGRTYGYTF. For the CDR3, the DNA is TGTGCCAGCTCACCACCGGACAGGGGGCGAACCTATGGCTACACCTTC.

This chain uses TRBV7-9 with TRBJ2-1; TRBD2 matches 11 bases. V was clipped by 4 bases and J by 0 bases; unmatched bases: 5. Germline CDR1 is SEHNR and CDR2 is FQNEAQ (reference sequence). The length of the CDR3 is 17 residues. The CDR3 region has the DNA TGTGCCAGCAGCTCTAGGGGGACTAGCGGCTCCTACAATGAGCAGTTCTTC. Its protein is CASSSRGTSGSYNEQFF.

V gene TRBV27 combines with J gene TRBJ1-5; 8 bases match TRBD1. The CDR3 runs 13 residues. V lost 5 bases and J lost 5; bases outside the gene matches: 2. Germline V CDR1 and CDR2: MNHEY, SMNVEV (reference sequence). The CDR3 coding sequence is TGTGCCAGCAGTAGACAGGGGCATCAGCCCCAGCATTTT. It translates to CASSRQGHQPQHF.

V usage is TRBV11-3 and J usage is TRBJ1-4; no definite D call. V shed 4 bases and J shed 7 bases, with 10 bases lying between them. Germline V CDR1 and CDR2: SGHNT, YENEEA. This CDR3 spans 13 amino acids. The CDR3 reads CASSSESGEKLFF. The CDR3 region has the DNA TGTGCCAGCAGCTCCGAATCGGGTGAAAAACTGTTTTTT.